This TCR beta chain was captured in a study of response to subunit inactivated influenza vaccine. TCRdb recomputed calls from the RT-PCR reads with MiXCR, one row per CDR3 protein. This sample has 550,000 to 800,000 distinct CDR3 sequences, with approximately 15% found just once. The study, taken as a whole, reports: The authors suggested that every seasonal influenza vaccination recruits few new T cells.

On this clonotype itself: Its antigen is currently unknown.

V was pared by 1 base and J by 0 bases, with 21 bases between. The CDR3 spans 20 residues. CDR1 is LGHDT, CDR2 YNNKEL, per germline (reference sequence). The sample was PBMCs from blood, taken 14 to 15 days before vaccination. This receptor was obtained from a man aged 45-60 years who received an inactivated influenza vaccine. The chain is built from TRBV3-1 and TRBJ2-2, with a weak D call TRBD2 (5 bases). The DNA for the CDR3 is TGTGCCAGCAGCCAAGCATTCAGTCCACGAGGGTACGCGAACACCGGGGAGCTGTTTTTT. It specifies CASSQAFSPRGYANTGELFF.